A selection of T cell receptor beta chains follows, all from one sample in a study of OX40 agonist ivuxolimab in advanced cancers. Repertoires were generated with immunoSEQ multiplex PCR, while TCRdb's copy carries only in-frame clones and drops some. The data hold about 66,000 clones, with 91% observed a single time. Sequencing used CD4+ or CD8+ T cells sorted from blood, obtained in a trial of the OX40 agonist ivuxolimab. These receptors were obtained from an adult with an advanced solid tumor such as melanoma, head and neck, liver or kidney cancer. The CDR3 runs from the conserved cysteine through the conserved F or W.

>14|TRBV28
CASSRTGANYGYTF
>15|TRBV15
CATSRDRRDNYGYTF
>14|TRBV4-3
CASSQGGGRETQYF
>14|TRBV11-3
CASSLEDINNEQFF
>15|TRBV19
CASSSWDLRAGELFF
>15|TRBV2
CASSEAGRAPNEQFF
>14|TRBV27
CASSEWGAKNIQYF
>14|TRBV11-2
CASSFVTRRNIQYF
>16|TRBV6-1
CASSDGTGSMNTEAFF
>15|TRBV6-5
CASSYGGTGYFEAFF
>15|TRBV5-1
CASSLEGQGTDEQYF
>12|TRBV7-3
CASSQLAREQYF
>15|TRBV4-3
CASSPRAEPQETQYF
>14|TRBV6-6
CASSYRTGGEEQYF
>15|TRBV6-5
CASSYNQGAGETQYF
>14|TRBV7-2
CASTLQGGNYGYTF
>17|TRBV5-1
CASSLAVGAGGVYEQYF
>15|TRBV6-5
CASRPGGGVTGELFF
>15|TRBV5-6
CASTRGLRGNHGQYF
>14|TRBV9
CASTRTGGEDGYTF
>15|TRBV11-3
CASGTRASSQETQYF
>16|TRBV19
CASTRRGGSFTDTQYF
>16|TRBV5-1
CASRRTSGRAMYEQYF
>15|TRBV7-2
CASSVGGHSNQPQHF
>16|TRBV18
CASSPPLLAGGETQYF
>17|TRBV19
CASSPRPGLAGGYEQYF
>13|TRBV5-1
CASSRDSTYEQYF
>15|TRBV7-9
CASSLEGGRANEQFF
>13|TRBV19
CASSAISGSESFF
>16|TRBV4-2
CASSQDRGGGRDTQYF